This T cell receptor (beta chain) was captured by sequencing in a study of T cell repertoires in cytomegalovirus infection. Study context: Both recently identified HLA-C-restricted and well-studied HLA-B-restricted CMV epitopes were used in the study. CMV infection plus the matching HLA type was flagged by public TCR beta signatures. Study-level results: Ex vivo, HLA-C-restricted CMV-specific TCR beta clonotypes prevailed over the rest of the response.

From germline, CDR1 is KGHSH and CDR2 LQKENI. The V gene end was trimmed by 2 bases and the J gene end by 14 bases; junction bases not matched to a gene: 6. This CDR3 is built from 12 residues. This clonotype was observed a handful of times. The antigen is unknown. TCRdb passed the reads through MiXCR, listing each CDR3 protein once. This repertoire shows a few hundred thousand distinct CDR3 sequences, around 25% found once; its top ten account for 13%. The rearrangement joins TRBV18 to TRBJ1-3; 7 bases map to TRBD1. Specimen: cultured PBMCs, collected from culture after CMV antigen stimulation. The sequence was obtained from a human donor in good health (CMV status not recorded). Some clones in this sample may be carry-over from other donors' samples. The CDR3 bases are TGTGCCAGCTCACCAGACAGGGAGTCGCTATATTTT. The encoded protein is CASSPDRESLYF.